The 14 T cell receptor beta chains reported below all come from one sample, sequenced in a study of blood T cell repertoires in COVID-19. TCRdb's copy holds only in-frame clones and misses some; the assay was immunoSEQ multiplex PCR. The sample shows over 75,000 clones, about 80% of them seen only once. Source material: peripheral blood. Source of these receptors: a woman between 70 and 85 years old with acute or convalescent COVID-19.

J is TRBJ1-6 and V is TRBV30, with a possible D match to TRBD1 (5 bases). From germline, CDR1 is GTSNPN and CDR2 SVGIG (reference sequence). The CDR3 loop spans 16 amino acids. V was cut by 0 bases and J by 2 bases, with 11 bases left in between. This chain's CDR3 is CAWSVSGATYNSPLHF. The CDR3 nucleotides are TGTGCCTGGAGTGTATCTGGGGCGACCTATAATTCACCCCTCCACTTT.

Here the CDR3 DNA reads TGTGCCAGCAGCGCAAAGAGGGTTACCTACAATGAGCAGTTCTTC. Its translation: CASSAKRVTYNEQFF. The gene calls are TRBV6-6 and TRBJ2-1; D perhaps matches TRBD2 (5 bases). The V gene's germline CDR1 is MNHNY and CDR2 SVGAGI (reference sequence). This CDR3 comprises 15 residues. Trimming took 6 bases from V and 2 from J, leaving 14 bases between them.

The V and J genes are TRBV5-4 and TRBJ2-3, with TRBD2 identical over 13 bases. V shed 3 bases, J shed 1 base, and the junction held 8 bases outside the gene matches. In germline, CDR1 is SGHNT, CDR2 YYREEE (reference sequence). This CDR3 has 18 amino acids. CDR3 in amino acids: CASSSGLAGVWGTDTQYF. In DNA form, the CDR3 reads TGTGCCAGCAGCTCAGGACTAGCGGGAGTTTGGGGCACAGATACGCAGTATTTT.

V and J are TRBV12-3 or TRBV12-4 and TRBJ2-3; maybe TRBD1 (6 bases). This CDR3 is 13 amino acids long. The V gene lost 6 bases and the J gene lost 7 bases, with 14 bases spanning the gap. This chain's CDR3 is CASRSSDRYTQYF. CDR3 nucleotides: TGTGCCAGCAGATCAAGCGACAGGTATACGCAGTATTTT.

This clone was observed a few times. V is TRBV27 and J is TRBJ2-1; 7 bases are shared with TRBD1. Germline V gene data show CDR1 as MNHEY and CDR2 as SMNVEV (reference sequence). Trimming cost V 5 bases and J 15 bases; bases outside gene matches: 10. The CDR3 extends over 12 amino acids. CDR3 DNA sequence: TGTGCCAGCAGTGTAGGGACAGCTTCACCGTTCTTC. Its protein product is CASSVGTASPFF.

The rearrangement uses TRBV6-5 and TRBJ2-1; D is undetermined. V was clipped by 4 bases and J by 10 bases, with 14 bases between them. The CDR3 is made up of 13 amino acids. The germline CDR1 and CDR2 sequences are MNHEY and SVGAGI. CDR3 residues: CASSFHSGYEQFF. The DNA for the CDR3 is TGTGCCAGCAGTTTCCACTCCGGTTACGAGCAGTTCTTC.

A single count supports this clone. DNA for the CDR3: TGTGCCAGCAGCCCCGGACAGGGGTATAATGAAAAACTGTTTTTT. Residues: CASSPGQGYNEKLFF. V usage is TRBV5-4 and J usage is TRBJ1-4; 9 bases match TRBD1. J gave up 4 bases and V 4 bases, and 5 bases lay outside the gene matches. This CDR3 spans 15 amino acids. CDR1 SGHNT and CDR2 YYREEE come from the germline V gene (reference sequence).

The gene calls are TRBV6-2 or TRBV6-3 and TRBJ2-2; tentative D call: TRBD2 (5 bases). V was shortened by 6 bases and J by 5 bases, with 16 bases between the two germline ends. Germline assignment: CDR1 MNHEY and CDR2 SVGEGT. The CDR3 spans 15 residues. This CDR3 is CASSPRTGLTGELFF. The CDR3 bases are TGTGCCAGCAGCCCCAGGACGGGGTTGACCGGGGAGCTGTTTTTT.

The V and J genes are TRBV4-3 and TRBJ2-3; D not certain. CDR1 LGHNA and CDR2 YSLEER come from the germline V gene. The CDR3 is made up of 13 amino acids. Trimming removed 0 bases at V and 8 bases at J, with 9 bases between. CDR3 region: CASSQDPSTTQYF. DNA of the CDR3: TGCGCCAGCAGCCAAGATCCTTCTACTACGCAGTATTTT.

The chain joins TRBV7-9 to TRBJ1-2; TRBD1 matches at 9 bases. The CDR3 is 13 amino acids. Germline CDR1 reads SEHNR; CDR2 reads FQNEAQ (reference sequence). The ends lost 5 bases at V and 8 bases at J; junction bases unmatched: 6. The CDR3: CASSRTGGEGYTF. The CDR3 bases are TGTGCCAGCAGCCGAACAGGGGGCGAAGGCTACACCTTC.

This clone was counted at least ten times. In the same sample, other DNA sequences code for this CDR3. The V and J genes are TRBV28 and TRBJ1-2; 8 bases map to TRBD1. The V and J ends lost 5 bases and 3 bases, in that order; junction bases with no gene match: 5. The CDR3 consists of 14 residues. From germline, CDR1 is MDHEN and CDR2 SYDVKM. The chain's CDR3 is CASSPADRDYGYTF. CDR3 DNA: TGTGCCAGCAGTCCCGCGGACAGGGACTATGGCTACACCTTC.

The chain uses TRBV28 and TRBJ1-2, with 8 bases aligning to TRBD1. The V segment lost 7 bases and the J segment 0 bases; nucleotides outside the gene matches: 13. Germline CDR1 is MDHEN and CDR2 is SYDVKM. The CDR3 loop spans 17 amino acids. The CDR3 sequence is CASNTGTGSLTNYGYTF. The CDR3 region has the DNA TGTGCCAGCAATACCGGGACAGGATCACTTACTAACTATGGCTACACCTTC.

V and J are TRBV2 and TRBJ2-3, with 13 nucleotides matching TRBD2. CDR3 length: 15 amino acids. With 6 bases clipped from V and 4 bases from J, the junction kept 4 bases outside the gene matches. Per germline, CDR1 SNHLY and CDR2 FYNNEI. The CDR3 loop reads CASRRTSGSADTQYF. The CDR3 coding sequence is TGTGCCAGCAGGCGGACTAGCGGGAGTGCAGATACGCAGTATTTT.

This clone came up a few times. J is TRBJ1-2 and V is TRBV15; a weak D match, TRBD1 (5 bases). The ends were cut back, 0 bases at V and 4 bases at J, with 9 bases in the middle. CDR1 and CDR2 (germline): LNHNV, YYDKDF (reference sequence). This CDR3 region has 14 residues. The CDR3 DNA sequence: TGTGCCACCAGCAGAGAAGGGGCAAGCTATGGCTACACCTTC. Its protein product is CATSREGASYGYTF.